Sequencing of this TCR beta chain was carried out in a study of T cells after posttransplantation cyclophosphamide. Libraries were prepared by immunoSEQ multiplex PCR; TCRdb keeps only in-frame clonotypes and omits some of them. The data show around 20,000 clones, roughly 98% seen once. On this clone: The antigen is unknown.

Cells defined as naive were viable CD3+CD4+ or CD3+CD8+ and CCR7+CD45RA+CD45RO-CD95-CD27+CD28+. Peripheral blood was collected from the related graft donor on the marrow donation day. Study conclusions and caveats: Skin or GI-infiltrating T cells shared few TRB sequences with blood. Recipient CMV seropositivity and CMV reactivation strongly tracked TRB clonality. Donor CD8+ memory clones often dominated recipient blood repertoires at later times.

The sample comprised naive CD4+ T cells sorted from PBMCs. This sequence originates from a man between 35 and 55 years old in good health, CMV-negative, and a related stem cell transplant donor.

The CDR3 loop reads CASSSPGAVKYEQYF. In DNA form, the CDR3 reads TGTGCCAGTAGTAGCCCAGGGGCGGTTAAGTACGAGCAGTACTTC. The chain links TRBV19 to TRBJ2-7; possible D gene TRBD1, 6 bases. The V gene's germline CDR1 is LNHDA and CDR2 SQIVND (reference sequence). This CDR3 is 15 amino acids long. The V end lost 4 bases, the J end lost 4 bases, and 17 bases lay between the germline ends.